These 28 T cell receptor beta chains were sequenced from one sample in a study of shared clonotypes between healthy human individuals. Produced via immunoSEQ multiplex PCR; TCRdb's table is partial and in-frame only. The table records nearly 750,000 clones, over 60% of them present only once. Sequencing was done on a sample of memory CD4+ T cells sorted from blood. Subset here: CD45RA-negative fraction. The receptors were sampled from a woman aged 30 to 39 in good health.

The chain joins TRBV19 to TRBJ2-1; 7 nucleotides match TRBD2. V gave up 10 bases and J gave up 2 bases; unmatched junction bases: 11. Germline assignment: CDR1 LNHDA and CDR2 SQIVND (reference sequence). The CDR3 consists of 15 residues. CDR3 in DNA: TGTGCCACCTCCCCTGGAGCGGGGCCCTACAATGAGCAGTTCTTC. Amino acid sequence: CATSPGAGPYNEQFF.

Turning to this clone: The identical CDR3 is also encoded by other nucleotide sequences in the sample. The CDR3 DNA sequence: TGCGCCAGCAGCTTGGTGCCCGGGGGCAATCAGCCCCAGCATTTT. This translates into CASSLVPGGNQPQHF. The genes are TRBV5-1 and TRBJ1-5; D ambiguous. Between the trimmed V and J ends, which lost 0 bases and 2 bases, there was a span of 9 bases. The CDR3 contains 15 residues. Germline lookup yields CDR1 SGHRS and CDR2 YFSETQ.

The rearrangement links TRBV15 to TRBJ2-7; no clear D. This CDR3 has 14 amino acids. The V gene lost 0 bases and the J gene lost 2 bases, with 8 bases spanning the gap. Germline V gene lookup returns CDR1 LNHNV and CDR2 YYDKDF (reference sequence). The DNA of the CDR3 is TGTGCCACCAGCAGAGATAAAGGGACCTACGAGCAGTACTTC. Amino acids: CATSRDKGTYEQYF. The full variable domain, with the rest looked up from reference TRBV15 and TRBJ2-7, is DAMVIQNPRYQVTQFGKPVTLSCSQTLNHNVMYWYQQKSSQAPKLLFHYYDKDFNNEADTPDNFQSRRPNTSFCFLDIRSPGLGDTAMYLCATSRDKGTYEQYFGPGTRLTVT.

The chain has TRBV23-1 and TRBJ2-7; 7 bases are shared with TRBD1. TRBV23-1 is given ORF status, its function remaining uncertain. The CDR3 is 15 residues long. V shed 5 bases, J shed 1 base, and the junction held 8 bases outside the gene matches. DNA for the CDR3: TGCGCCAGCAGTGGGTGTGACAGGGATTCCTACGAGCAGTACTTC. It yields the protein CASSGCDRDSYEQYF.

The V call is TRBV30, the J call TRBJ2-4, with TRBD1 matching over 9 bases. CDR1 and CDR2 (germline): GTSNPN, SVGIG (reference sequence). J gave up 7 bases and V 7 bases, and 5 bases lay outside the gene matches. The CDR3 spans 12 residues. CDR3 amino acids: CASAGQGNIQYF. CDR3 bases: TGTGCCTCTGCAGGACAGGGGAACATTCAGTACTTC.

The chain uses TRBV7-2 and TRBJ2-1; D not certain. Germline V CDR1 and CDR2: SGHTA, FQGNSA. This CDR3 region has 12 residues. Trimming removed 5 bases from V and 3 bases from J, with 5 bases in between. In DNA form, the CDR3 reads TGTGCCAGCAGCCAGATCTACAATGAGCAGTTCTTC. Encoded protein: CASSQIYNEQFF.

Here the CDR3 reads CASSLTDSSYNEQFF. The DNA of the CDR3 is TGTGCCAGCAGCTTAACGGATAGCTCCTACAATGAGCAGTTCTTC. The chain recombines TRBV13 with TRBJ2-1; no definite D call. The germline V and J ends were trimmed by 2 bases and 0 bases, with 8 bases remaining between them. The CDR3 loop spans 15 amino acids. In germline, CDR1 is PRHDT, CDR2 FYEKMQ (reference sequence).

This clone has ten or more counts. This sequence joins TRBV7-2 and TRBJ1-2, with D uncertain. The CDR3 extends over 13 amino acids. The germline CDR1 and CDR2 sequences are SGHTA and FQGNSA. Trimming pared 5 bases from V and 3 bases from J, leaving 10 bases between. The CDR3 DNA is TGTGCCAGCAGCGTGGACGGCTACTATGGCTACACCTTC. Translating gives CASSVDGYYGYTF.

CDR3 loop: CASSTLGQGSYYGYTF. The CDR3 nucleotides read TGTGCCAGTAGTACCTTGGGACAGGGGAGTTACTATGGCTACACCTTC. This chain connects TRBV19 to TRBJ1-2; 10 nucleotides align to TRBD1. This CDR3 region has 16 residues. V was clipped by 4 bases and J by 3 bases; unmatched bases: 8. Germline CDR1 LNHDA, CDR2 SQIVND (reference sequence). The entire variable domain, with the rest obtained from reference TRBV19 and TRBJ1-2, is as follows: DGGITQSPKYLFRKEGQNVTLSCEQNLNHDAMYWYRQDPGQGLRLIYYSQIVNDFQKGDIAEGYSVSREKKESFPLTVTSAQKNPTAFYLCASSTLGQGSYYGYTFGSGTRLTVV.

The CDR3 nucleotides are TGTGCCAGCAGCCCACAACGGACAGACAACAATGAGCAGTTCTTC. It is translated as CASSPQRTDNNEQFF. The rearrangement uses TRBV5-4 and TRBJ2-1; D perhaps matches TRBD1 (6 bases). Germline CDR1 reads SGHNT; CDR2 reads YYREEE (reference sequence). V lost 4 bases and J lost 5, with 16 bases in between. The CDR3 is 15 amino acids.

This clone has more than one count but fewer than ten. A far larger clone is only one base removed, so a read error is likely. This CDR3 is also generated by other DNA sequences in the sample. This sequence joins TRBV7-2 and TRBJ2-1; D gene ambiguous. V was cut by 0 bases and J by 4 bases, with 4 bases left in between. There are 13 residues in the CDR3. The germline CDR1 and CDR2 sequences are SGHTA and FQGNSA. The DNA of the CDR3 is TGTGCCAGCAGCTTAGCGGAGTACAATGAGCAGTTCTTC. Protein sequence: CASSLAEYNEQFF.

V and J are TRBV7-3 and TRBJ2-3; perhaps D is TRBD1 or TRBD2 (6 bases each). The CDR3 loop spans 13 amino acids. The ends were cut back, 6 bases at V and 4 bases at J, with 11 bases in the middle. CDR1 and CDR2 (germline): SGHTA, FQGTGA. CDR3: CASSPEGADTQYF. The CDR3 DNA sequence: TGTGCCAGCAGTCCGGAGGGGGCAGATACGCAGTATTTT.

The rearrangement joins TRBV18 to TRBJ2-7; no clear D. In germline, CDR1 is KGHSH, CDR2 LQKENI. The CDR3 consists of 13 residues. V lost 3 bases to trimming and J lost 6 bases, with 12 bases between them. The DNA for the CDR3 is TGTGCCAGCTCACCGAACACGAACCGCGAGCAGTACTTC. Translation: CASSPNTNREQYF.

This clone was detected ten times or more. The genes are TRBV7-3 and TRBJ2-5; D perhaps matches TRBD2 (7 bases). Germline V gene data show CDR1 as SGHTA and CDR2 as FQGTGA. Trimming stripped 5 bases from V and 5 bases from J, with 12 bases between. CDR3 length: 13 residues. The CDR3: CASSEQGGETQYF. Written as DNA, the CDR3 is TGTGCCAGCAGCGAACAGGGAGGGGAGACCCAGTACTTC.

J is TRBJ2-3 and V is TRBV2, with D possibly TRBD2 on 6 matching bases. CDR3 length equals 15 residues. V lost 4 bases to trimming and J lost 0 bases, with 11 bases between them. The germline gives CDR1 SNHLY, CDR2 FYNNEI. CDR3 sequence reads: CASSAERESTDTQYF. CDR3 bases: TGTGCCAGCAGTGCAGAACGGGAGAGCACAGATACGCAGTATTTT.

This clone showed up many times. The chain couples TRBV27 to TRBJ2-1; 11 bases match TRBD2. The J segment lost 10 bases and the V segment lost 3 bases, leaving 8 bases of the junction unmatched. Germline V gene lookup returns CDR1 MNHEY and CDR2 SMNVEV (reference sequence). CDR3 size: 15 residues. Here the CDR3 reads CASSLGLAEFYEQFF. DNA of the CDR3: TGTGCCAGCAGTTTGGGACTAGCGGAGTTTTACGAGCAGTTCTTC.

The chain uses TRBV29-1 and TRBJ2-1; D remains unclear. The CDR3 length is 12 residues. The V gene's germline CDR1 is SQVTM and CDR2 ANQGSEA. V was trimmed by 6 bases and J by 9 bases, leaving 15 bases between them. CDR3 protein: CSVEPAGSEQFF. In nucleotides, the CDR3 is TGCAGCGTGGAGCCGGCCGGCTCTGAGCAGTTCTTC.

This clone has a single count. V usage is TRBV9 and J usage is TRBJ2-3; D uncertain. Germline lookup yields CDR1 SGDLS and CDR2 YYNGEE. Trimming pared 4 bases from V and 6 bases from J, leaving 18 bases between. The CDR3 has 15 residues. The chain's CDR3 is CASSSSPGVRDTQYF. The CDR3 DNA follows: TGTGCCAGCAGCTCCTCCCCTGGGGTTAGGGATACGCAGTATTTT.

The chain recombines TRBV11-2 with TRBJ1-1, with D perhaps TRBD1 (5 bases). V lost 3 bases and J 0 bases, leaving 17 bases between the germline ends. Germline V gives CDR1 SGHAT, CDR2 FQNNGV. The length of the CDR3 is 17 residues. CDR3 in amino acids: CASSLPGAATMNTEAFF. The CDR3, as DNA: TGTGCCAGCAGCTTGCCCGGGGCAGCTACAATGAACACTGAAGCTTTCTTT.

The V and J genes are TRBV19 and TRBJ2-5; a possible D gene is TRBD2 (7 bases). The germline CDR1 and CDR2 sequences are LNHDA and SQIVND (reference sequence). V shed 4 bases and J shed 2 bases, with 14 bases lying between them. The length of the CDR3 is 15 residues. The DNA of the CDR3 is TGTGCCAGTAGTAAGGGGGATAGCGGGCAAGAGACCCAGTACTTC. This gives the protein CASSKGDSGQETQYF.

This CDR3 reads CASSQDDIAERNQPQHF. For the CDR3, the DNA is TGTGCCAGCAGCCAAGATGATATCGCGGAACGCAATCAGCCCCAGCATTTT. The V and J genes are TRBV7-2 and TRBJ1-5, with D unresolved. V was shortened by 5 bases and J by 2 bases, with 19 bases between the two germline ends. CDR1 SGHTA and CDR2 FQGNSA come from the germline V gene. The CDR3 runs to 17 residues. Full variable domain (missing parts from reference TRBV7-2 and TRBJ1-5): GAGVSQSPSNKVTEKGKDVELRCDPISGHTALYWYRQSLGQGLEFLIYFQGNSAPDKSGLPSDRFSAERTGGSVSTLTIQRTQQEDSAVYLCASSQDDIAERNQPQHFGDGTRLSIL.

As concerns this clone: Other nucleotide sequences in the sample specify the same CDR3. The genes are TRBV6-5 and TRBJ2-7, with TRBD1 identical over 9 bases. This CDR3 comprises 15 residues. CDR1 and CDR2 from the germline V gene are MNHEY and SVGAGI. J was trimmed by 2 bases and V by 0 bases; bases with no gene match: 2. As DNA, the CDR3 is TGTGCCAGCAGTTACTCGGGACAGGGTACCTACGAGCAGTACTTC. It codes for CASSYSGQGTYEQYF.

CDR3 region: CASSIEEFNNQPQHF. CDR3 bases: TGTGCCAGTAGTATAGAAGAGTTTAACAATCAGCCCCAGCATTTT. The V gene is TRBV19, the J gene TRBJ1-5, with unresolved D. CDR3 length: 15 amino acids. Germline-derived CDR1 and CDR2 are LNHDA and SQIVND (reference sequence). Trimming removed 0 bases from V and 3 bases from J, with 9 bases in between.

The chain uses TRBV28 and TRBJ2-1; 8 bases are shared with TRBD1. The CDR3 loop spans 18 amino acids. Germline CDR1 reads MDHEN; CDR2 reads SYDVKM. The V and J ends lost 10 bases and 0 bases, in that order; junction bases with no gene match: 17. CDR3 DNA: TGTGCCACCTTGTTTTGGGCAGGGGGCAGCGGCTCCTACAATGAGCAGTTCTTC. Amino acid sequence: CATLFWAGGSGSYNEQFF.

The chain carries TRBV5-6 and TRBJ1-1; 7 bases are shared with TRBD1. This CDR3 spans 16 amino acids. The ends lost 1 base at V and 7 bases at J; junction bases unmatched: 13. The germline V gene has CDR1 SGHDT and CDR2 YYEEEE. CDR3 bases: TGTGCCAGCAGCTTGTATGGGCAGGGGGTTATGGATGAAGCTTTCTTT. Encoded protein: CASSLYGQGVMDEAFF.

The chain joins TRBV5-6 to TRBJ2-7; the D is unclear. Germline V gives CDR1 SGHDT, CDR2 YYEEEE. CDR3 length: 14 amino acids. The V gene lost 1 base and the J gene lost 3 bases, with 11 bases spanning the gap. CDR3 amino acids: CASSLLGRSYEQYF. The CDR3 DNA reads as TGTGCCAGCAGCTTGTTAGGCAGAAGCTACGAGCAGTACTTC. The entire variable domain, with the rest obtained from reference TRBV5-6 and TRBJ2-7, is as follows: DAGVTQSPTHLIKTRGQQVTLRCSPKSGHDTVSWYQQALGQGPQFIFQYYEEEERQRGNFPDRFSGHQFPNYSSELNVNALLLGDSALYLCASSLLGRSYEQYFGPGTRLTVT.

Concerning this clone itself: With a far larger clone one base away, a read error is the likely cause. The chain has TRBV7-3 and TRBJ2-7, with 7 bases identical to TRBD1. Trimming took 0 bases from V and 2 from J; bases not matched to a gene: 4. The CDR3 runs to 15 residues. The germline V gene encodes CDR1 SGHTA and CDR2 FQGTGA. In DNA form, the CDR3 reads TGTGCCAGCAGCTTAACCGGGACAGAGACCTACGAGCAGTACTTC. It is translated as CASSLTGTETYEQYF.

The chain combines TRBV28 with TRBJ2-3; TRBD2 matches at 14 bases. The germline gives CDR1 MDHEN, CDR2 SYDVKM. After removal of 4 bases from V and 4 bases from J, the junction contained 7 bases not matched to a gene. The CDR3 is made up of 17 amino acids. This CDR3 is CASSSPTSGRGADTQYF. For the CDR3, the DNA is TGTGCCAGCAGTTCCCCGACTAGCGGGAGGGGTGCAGATACGCAGTATTTT.